This T cell receptor beta chain was captured by sequencing in a study of low-dose radiotherapy and immunotherapy resistance in tumors. TRAV- and TRBV-specific primers, spanning alpha and beta chains, primed first-strand cDNA. TCR amplification involved 15 to 20 PCR cycles with a constant-region primer and V-primer adapter. In TCRdb, the reads were re-called with MiXCR into one record per CDR3 protein. The table lists about 44,000 distinct CDR3 sequences, 25% to 30% of them singletons. Time point defined: after trial treatment. The treatment here: LDRT plus nivolumab, ipilimumab, low-dose cyclophosphamide and aspirin (RACIN trial). The CDR3 has 13 amino acids. Germline V CDR1 and CDR2: MNHEY, SMNVEV (reference sequence). V was clipped by 3 bases and J by 4 bases, with 10 bases between them. There are many counts of this clonotype.

The chain is built from TRBV27 and TRBJ2-7; D remains unclear. The sequence was obtained from a male donor with prostate cancer. Source: PBMCs, taken after low-dose radiotherapy plus immunotherapy. The CDR3 is CASSFGVKYEQYF. CDR3 bases: TGTGCCAGCAGTTTTGGGGTAAAATACGAGCAGTACTTC.